This T cell receptor beta chain stems from a study of T cell responses to AZD1222 COVID-19 vaccine. Analyses pooled second doses at about 4 or about 12 weeks. About this clone: What it binds is not known.

Sequenced by immunoSEQ multiplex PCR; TCRdb stores in-frame clones only, minus some. The sample comprises 80,000 to 90,000 clones, 90% of which are singletons, and about 5.4% rests with the top ten. The study's findings and limits: After the peak T cell response, and only then, were repertoires sampled. Two AZD1222 administrations were followed by greater Spike-specific TCR breadth and depth.

CDR3 size: 15 residues. CDR1 and CDR2 from the germline V gene are KGHSH and LQKENI. V lost 2 bases, J lost 1 base, and 8 bases lay in between. This receptor was identified in an adult who received the AZD1222 COVID-19 vaccine. V and J are TRBV18 and TRBJ1-4, with unresolved D. Sequenced here: peripheral blood, sampled 28 days after the second AZD1222 dose. CDR3 DNA sequence: TGTGCCAGCTCACCAGGAAAGGGAACTAATGAAAAACTGTTTTTT. Residues: CASSPGKGTNEKLFF.